This T cell receptor beta chain was sequenced during a study of monozygotic twins with inflammatory bowel disease (dated by TCRdb to about 2019). About the study as a whole: The full study comprised some 30 monozygotic twin pairs: nine German pairs (four IBD-concordant, five IBD-discordant) and 19 IBD-discordant Danish pairs. The search for disease-associated traits relied mainly on comparing IBD patients with their genetically identical healthy co-twins within discordant pairs. Each individual had, on average, about 151 000 unique TCRalpha sequences and 181 000 unique TCRbeta sequences available for analysis.

Via the germline V gene, CDR1 is MNHNS and CDR2 SASEGT. From its cysteine to its phenylalanine, the CDR3 spans 15 amino acids. A DNA sequence was not provided. Remarks on this clonotype: No cognate antigen has been identified for it.

From each donor, an approximately 2.3 ml peripheral blood sample was collected into PAXgene tubes and kept at -80 degrees C. Without T cell sorting, total RNA was isolated from whole blood using the PAXgene blood miRNA kit on an automated QIAcube. Peripheral blood from monozygotic twin pairs who were concordant or discordant for inflammatory bowel disease underwent deep TCRalpha and TCRbeta repertoire profiling using unique molecular barcoding. Smoking habits were recorded for all twin pairs, and individuals were classified as current, former or never smokers. Overall results and qualifications from the work: Repertoire similarity did not differ between concordant and discordant twins, possibly due to limited statistical power. Because patients received different immunosuppressive treatments, the repertoires may have picked up extra background noise and variability between individuals. Compared with healthy twins, IBD patients had fewer clonotypes in common with other individuals, a difference most pronounced in patients showing signs of disease activity. The analysis was unable to tell different T cell subtypes apart. The results gave no support for a single strong signal or clonotype linked to IBD. TCRbeta repertoire diversity, by inverse Simpson index, was decreased in IBD patients compared with their healthy co-twins.

The library relied on 5' RACE. Preparation of each TCR library used approximately 4,000 ng of total RNA. For each sample, cDNA synthesis with SMARTScribe reverse transcriptase was split into eight separate reactions. During cDNA synthesis, template switching was used to introduce unique molecular identifiers that contained a 6-nucleotide sample barcode. Two nested PCRs of around 16 and 10 cycles amplified the TCRalpha and TCRbeta cDNA, and bead purification followed each PCR. Before amplification, the cDNA was treated with uracil DNA-glycosylase and purified using the QIAquick PCR purification kit. The second PCR added Illumina TruSeq-compatible adapters along with sample-specific barcodes. TapeStation and Qubit were used to check library quality and concentration, and 4.5 to 6.5 ng of each library was pooled. Sequencing of the pooled libraries was done on an Illumina HiSeq2500 single-index Rapid Run using custom sequencing primers and 2 x 100 bp reads. In the original analysis: UMI-based consensus assembly with MiGEC version 1.2.6 was used to correct PCR and sequencing errors. MiXCR version 2.1.1 was used to carry out V(D)J alignment, clonotype assembly and CDR3 extraction. Normalisation of gene usage, clonotype sharing and MAIT/NKT TCR abundance was achieved by analysing the top 1000, 10 000 and 20 000 clonotypes per sample. After downsampling to 27 000 UMIs, diversity was calculated as the inverse Simpson index using the vegan R package. Statistical testing used paired Mann-Whitney U tests on the discordant twin pairs and applied Benjamini-Hochberg correction for multiple testing. The reads underwent TCRdb reprocessing, giving one record for each CDR3 protein sequence and no DNA. The V and J calls, along with clone size, are taken from TCRdb and not from the paper's own processing. This sample's clone table shows around 230,000 distinct CDR3 sequences. The ten largest clones capture 1.5% to 2% of the sample.

The TCR originated in a human donor with ulcerative colitis or Crohn's disease, or a healthy co-twin of an affected twin (not recorded which). The chain joins TRBV6-1 to TRBJ1-1. The sample consisted of blood. The encoded CDR3 is CASSEVEGLLTEAFF.